This T cell receptor (beta chain) was found in a study of T cells after yellow fever vaccination. On the study more broadly: Fractions low in cell number were prepared with SMART-Seq v4 Ultra Low Input.

V lost 7 bases and J lost 5, with 22 bases in between. The CDR3 is made up of 16 amino acids. TCRdb itself ran the 5' RACE reads through MiXCR, one entry per CDR3 protein. The sample contains about 22,000 distinct CDR3 sequences, 4% to 6% of which appear only once. In its sample, this clonotype ranks as medium-sized. The J gene is TRBJ2-3, the V gene TRBV12-3 or TRBV12-4, with a weak D call TRBD1 (7 bases). This receptor was identified in a man younger than 30 who received the YFV17D yellow fever vaccine. The sample was PBMCs, either bulk or a sorted T-cell subset (CD4+, CD8+, memory, or dextramer-sorted; not recorded which), taken more than 40 days after the first yellow fever vaccination. The CDR3 DNA is TGTGCCAGCAACCTCCTCTCAGGGGGGATGAGAGATACGCAGTATTTT. Encoded protein: CASNLLSGGMRDTQYF.